These 19 T cell receptor beta chains originate from one sample sequenced in a study of beta chain features in type 1 diabetes. The isolated RNA, all of it, was reverse transcribed, so expressed TCRB transcripts were what got sequenced. The method was immunoSEQ multiplex PCR; TCRdb's version includes in-frame clones alone and lacks a portion of them. The data contain about 320,000 clones, roughly 15% of them seen just once; the ten biggest clones take up roughly 7%. Sequencing was done on a sample of central memory CD4+ T cells from blood. These receptors all come from a man younger than 45 in good health.

This chain links TRBV7-2 with TRBJ2-7; D is ambiguous. V lost 2 bases, J lost 3 bases, and 11 bases lay in between. CDR3 length equals 14 residues. CDR1 SGHTA and CDR2 FQGNSA come from the germline V gene. This CDR3 is CASSLNPGGYEQYV. The CDR3 nucleotides are TGTGCCAGCAGCTTAAATCCAGGTGGCTACGAGCAGTACGTC.

This clone was observed at least ten times. The chain links TRBV10-2 to TRBJ1-2; 9 positions match TRBD1. The CDR3 contains 13 residues. Trimming at V came to 7 bases and at J to 4 bases, leaving 4 bases not matched to a gene. Germline V gene sequence: CDR1 WSHSY, CDR2 SAAADI. The CDR3, as DNA: TGCGCCAGCAATGCGGACAGGGGCTATGGCTACACCTTC. Encoded protein: CASNADRGYGYTF.

This clone is a singleton in its sample. The chain uses TRBV9 and TRBJ2-1; possible D gene TRBD2, 7 bases. Germline V lookup: CDR1 SGDLS, CDR2 YYNGEE. The germline V and J ends were trimmed by 4 bases and 1 base, with 12 bases remaining between them. This CDR3 is 15 amino acids long. For the CDR3, the DNA is TGTGCCAGCAGCCCCGGGGGGCCTTCCTACAATGAGCAGTTCTTC. As protein: CASSPGGPSYNEQFF.

The chain uses TRBV20-1 and TRBJ2-3; D is uncertain. Trimming took off 4 bases at V and 7 bases at J, with 6 bases between the two ends. Per the germline V gene, CDR1 is DFQATT and CDR2 is SNEGSKA (reference sequence). The CDR3 length is 10 residues. The CDR3 protein is CSATKYTQYF. DNA of the CDR3: TGCAGTGCTACAAAGTATACGCAGTATTTT.

This clone was observed at least ten times. The chain links TRBV15 to TRBJ2-3, with 10 nucleotides matching TRBD1. V lost 7 bases and J lost 1; bases outside the gene matches: 5. This CDR3 has 15 amino acids. CDR1 is LNHNV and CDR2 is YYDKDF in the germline V gene (reference sequence). The CDR3 DNA is TGTGCCACCACAGCAGGACAGGGGGGCACAGATACGCAGTATTTT. The encoded protein is CATTAGQGGTDTQYF.

V gene TRBV30 combines with J gene TRBJ2-5, with a tentative D call TRBD2 (5 bases). V lost 1 base and J lost 1, with 13 bases in between. The germline V gene encodes CDR1 GTSNPN and CDR2 SVGIG (reference sequence). CDR3 length: 15 residues. CDR3 sequence (DNA): TGTGCCTGGAGTGACACTGGAGGTTTCCAAGAGACCCAGTACTTC. It codes for CAWSDTGGFQETQYF.

The chain is built from TRBV6-4 and TRBJ2-3, with D possibly being TRBD1 (5 bases). CDR1 and CDR2 (germline): MRHNA, SNTAGT. V was clipped by 8 bases and J by 4 bases, with 16 bases between them. The CDR3 covers 14 residues. CDR3 in amino acids: CASFGWVGPDTQYF. The CDR3 DNA is TGTGCCAGCTTTGGATGGGTGGGGCCAGATACGCAGTATTTT.

The rearrangement joins TRBV9 to TRBJ2-2, with 13 bases identical to TRBD2. V was clipped by 3 bases and J by 10 bases; unmatched bases: 3. From germline, CDR1 is SGDLS and CDR2 YYNGEE. The length of the CDR3 is 14 residues. CDR3 sequence reads: CASSGLAGGEELFF. DNA for the CDR3: TGTGCCAGCAGCGGACTAGCGGGAGGAGAGGAGCTGTTTTTT.

This clone was seen a few times. V gene TRBV4-3 combines with J gene TRBJ1-2, with a tentative D call TRBD1 (5 bases). V was cut by 4 bases and J by 0 bases, with 9 bases left in between. The CDR3 consists of 14 residues. Germline-derived CDR1 and CDR2 are LGHNA and YSLEER. The CDR3 here is CASSPLGANYGYTF. The CDR3 coding sequence is TGCGCCAGCAGCCCGTTAGGGGCTAACTATGGCTACACCTTC.

This clone is a singleton in its sample. The chain couples TRBV19 to TRBJ1-2; possibly TRBD1 for D (5 bases). The CDR3 is 15 amino acids. Germline-derived CDR1 and CDR2 are LNHDA and SQIVND (reference sequence). V lost 3 bases and J 2 bases, leaving 13 bases between the germline ends. The CDR3 DNA reads TGTGCCAGTAGTATGGGGGAGAGAACGAACTATGGCTACACCTTC. Encoded protein: CASSMGERTNYGYTF.

This chain links TRBV11-3 with TRBJ2-6; D ambiguous. This CDR3 has 15 residues. With 5 bases removed from V and 0 bases from J, the gap between germline ends came to 8 bases. Germline assignment: CDR1 SGHNT and CDR2 YENEEA. The CDR3 DNA reads as TGTGCCAGCAGCATCAAACTCTCTGGGGCCAACGTCCTGACTTTC. As protein: CASSIKLSGANVLTF.

The chain links TRBV5-1 to TRBJ1-2; unclear D gene. The CDR3 is 13 residues long. V lost 0 bases to trimming and J lost 3 bases, with 6 bases between them. CDR1 SGHRS and CDR2 YFSETQ come from the germline V gene. The CDR3 bases are TGCGCCAGCAGCTTGGGTCGGGACTATGGCTACACCTTC. This encodes CASSLGRDYGYTF.

The chain has TRBV20-1 and TRBJ1-1; D gene unclear. The CDR3 covers 8 residues. CDR1 and CDR2 from the germline V gene are DFQATT and SNEGSKA (reference sequence). For the CDR3, the DNA is TGCATTGGCACTGAAGCTTTCTTT. This codes for CIGTEAFF.

As regards this clone: The junction and the germline gene differ at one end; a read error may be behind it. This rearrangement joins TRBV7-7 to TRBJ1-3; unclear D gene. The CDR3 contains 16 residues. Germline CDR1 is SSHAT and CDR2 is FNYEAQ (reference sequence). CDR3 amino acids: CASSLGGPSSGNTIYF. CDR3 sequence (DNA): TGTGCTAGCAGCTTAGGAGGGCCAAGCTCTGGAAACACCATATATTTT.

The rearrangement uses TRBV2 and TRBJ2-2, with no clear D. Germline V gene data show CDR1 as SNHLY and CDR2 as FYNNEI. Deletions cut 8 bases from V and 6 bases from J, with 19 bases between. This CDR3 is 15 amino acids long. This CDR3 reads CASRRDGASAGELFF. The CDR3 DNA reads as TGTGCCAGCCGCCGCGACGGAGCTTCGGCCGGGGAGCTGTTTTTT.

This rearrangement joins TRBV6-4 to TRBJ2-3; no clear D. The V and J ends lost 5 bases and 1 base respectively, with 10 bases between them. CDR3 size: 14 residues. Germline CDR1 and CDR2: MRHNA and SNTAGT. DNA of the CDR3: TGTGCCAGCAGTCTAGACCTTGGCACAGATACGCAGTATTTT. Translating gives CASSLDLGTDTQYF.

This chain joins TRBV4-3 and TRBJ2-7; TRBD1 matches at 7 bases. The CDR3 contains 18 residues. V trimming: 0 bases; J trimming: 4 bases; junction bases outside the gene matches: 15. The germline V gene has CDR1 LGHNA and CDR2 YSLEER. The CDR3 here is CASSQEKLRQGLTYEQYF. The CDR3 DNA is TGCGCCAGCAGCCAAGAAAAGCTGAGACAGGGATTAACTTACGAGCAGTACTTC.

This clone occurred a few times. V and J are TRBV11-3 and TRBJ1-1; D is undetermined. The CDR3 totals 14 residues. V lost 0 bases to trimming and J lost 0 bases, with 5 bases between them. CDR1 and CDR2 from the germline V gene are SGHNT and YENEEA. This chain's CDR3 is CASSLDTMNTEAFF. The CDR3 bases are TGTGCCAGCAGCTTAGACACCATGAACACTGAAGCTTTCTTT.

This sequence joins TRBV15 and TRBJ2-1, with TRBD2 as a possible D gene (6 bases). CDR3 length: 14 residues. V dropped 1 base and J dropped 9 bases, with 13 bases sitting between them. Per the germline V gene, CDR1 is LNHNV and CDR2 is YYDKDF (reference sequence). The CDR3 spells CATSRVAGKREQFF. The CDR3 DNA is TGTGCCACCAGCAGAGTCGCGGGGAAGCGTGAGCAGTTCTTC.